This T cell receptor (beta chain) is from a study of blood T cell repertoires in COVID-19. V was clipped by 3 bases and J by 0 bases, with 12 bases between them. CDR3 length equals 17 residues. Germline V gene data show CDR1 as KGHSH and CDR2 as LQKENI. This clone was seen a single time. This table comes from immunoSEQ multiplex PCR, and its TCRdb copy is limited to in-frame clones, with some not included. The sample shows 250,000 to 350,000 clones, more than 85% of them seen only once. The specimen was PBMCs or T cells enriched from blood (not recorded which). The V call is TRBV18, the J call TRBJ2-6; no clear D gene. The sequence was collected from a woman aged 30 to 39 who had recovered from COVID-19. This chain's CDR3 is CASSPGPPRSGANVLTF. In nucleotides, the CDR3 is TGTGCCAGCTCACCTGGCCCACCCCGCTCTGGGGCCAACGTCCTGACTTTC.